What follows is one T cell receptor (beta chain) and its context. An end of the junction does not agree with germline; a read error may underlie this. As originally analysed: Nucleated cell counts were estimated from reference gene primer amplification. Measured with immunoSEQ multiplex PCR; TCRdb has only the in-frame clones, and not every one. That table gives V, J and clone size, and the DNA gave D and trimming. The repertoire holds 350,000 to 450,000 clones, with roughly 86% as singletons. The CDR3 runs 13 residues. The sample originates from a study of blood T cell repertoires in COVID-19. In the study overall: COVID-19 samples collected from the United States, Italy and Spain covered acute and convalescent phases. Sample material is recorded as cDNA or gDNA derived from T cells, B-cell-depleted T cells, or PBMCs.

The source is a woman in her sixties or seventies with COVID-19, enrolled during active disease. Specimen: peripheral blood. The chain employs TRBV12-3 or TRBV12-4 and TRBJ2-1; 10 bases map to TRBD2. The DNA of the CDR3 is TGTGCCAGCAGGCTGGAAGCGGGGGGGCGCCGGGTCTTC. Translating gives CASRLEAGGRRVF.